The 15 T cell receptor beta chains below come from one sample, sequenced in a study of control samples from healthy donors and cancer patients (dated by TCRdb to the early 2020s). The method was the immunoSEQ multiplex PCR assay. The immuneACCESS repertoire file appears here via TCRdb, limited to in-frame rearrangements. These files lack a portion of the clones; in checked studies, under half of the deficit traces to unresolved V genes, and the cause of the others is not known. Present in this sample are 90,000 or so clones, around 87% of which were seen just once. Jointly, the top ten make up around 1.3% of the sample. The specimen sequenced was blood. These receptors all stem from a woman in her 50s in good health.

The V call is TRBV19, the J call TRBJ2-5, with D perhaps matching TRBD1 (5 bases). The CDR3 sequence is 13 residues long. Germline V gives CDR1 LNHDA, CDR2 SQIVND (reference sequence). V was cut by 4 bases and J by 5 bases, with 11 bases left in between. CDR3 sequence (DNA): TGTGCCAGTAGTACAGGGCGGCGGGAGACCCAGTACTTC. Translated, it gives CASSTGRRETQYF.

The rearrangement links TRBV7-2 to TRBJ2-7, with TRBD2 matching over 11 bases. V was clipped by 5 bases and J by 2 bases; unmatched bases: 14. The V gene's germline CDR1 is SGHTA and CDR2 FQGNSA. The CDR3 contains 18 residues. The CDR3 sequence: CASSPRGPLAGGAYEQYF. In nucleotides, the CDR3 is TGTGCCAGCAGCCCTAGGGGACCGTTAGCGGGAGGGGCCTACGAGCAGTACTTC.

V gene TRBV20-1 combines with J gene TRBJ2-1; D gene uncertain. V was shortened by 3 bases and J by 6 bases, with 15 bases between the two germline ends. Germline CDR1 reads DFQATT; CDR2 reads SNEGSKA (reference sequence). The CDR3 is made up of 14 amino acids. The CDR3 loop is CSASSLGLTNEQFF. DNA of the CDR3: TGCAGTGCTAGTTCTCTAGGGCTGACCAATGAGCAGTTCTTC.

The table lists this clone with a count of one. V gene TRBV18 combines with J gene TRBJ2-1; 11 bases map to TRBD2. The ends lost 3 bases at V and 6 bases at J; junction bases unmatched: 7. The CDR3 has 16 residues. Per germline, CDR1 KGHSH and CDR2 LQKENI. This chain's CDR3 is CASSPNSGGAGNEQFF. DNA of the CDR3: TGTGCCAGCTCACCGAATAGCGGGGGGGCCGGCAATGAGCAGTTCTTC.

This chain uses TRBV11-2 with TRBJ2-7; 12 bases match TRBD2. The CDR3 runs to 15 residues. Trimming removed 1 base from V and 6 bases from J; junction bases left unmatched: 4. CDR1 and CDR2 (germline): SGHAT, FQNNGV. CDR3 sequence (DNA): TGTGCCAGCAGCTTAGTGACTAGCGGGGGCGCCGAGCAGTACTTC. This gives the protein CASSLVTSGGAEQYF.

V and J are TRBV27 and TRBJ1-5; D might be TRBD1 (5 bases). V lost 8 bases, J lost 4 bases, and 18 bases lay in between. The CDR3 has 15 residues. Germline CDR1 and CDR2: MNHEY and SMNVEV (reference sequence). Written as DNA, the CDR3 is TGTGCCAGCTCGCCACTGGGGGTATGGAATCAGCCCCAGCATTTT. It translates to CASSPLGVWNQPQHF.

The chain couples TRBV2 to TRBJ1-1; D call uncertain. Trimming removed 3 bases from V and 5 bases from J, with 10 bases in between. The CDR3 has 13 amino acids. Looked up from germline, CDR1 is SNHLY and CDR2 is FYNNEI. The CDR3 loop is CASSDRSGTEAFF. The CDR3, as DNA: TGTGCCAGCAGTGACAGGTCCGGGACTGAAGCTTTCTTT.

This clone was detected only a few times. The chain employs TRBV27 and TRBJ2-4, with a possible D match to TRBD2 (6 bases). This CDR3 contains 14 residues. The germline CDR1 and CDR2 sequences are MNHEY and SMNVEV (reference sequence). The V end was cut by 4 bases, the J end by 9 bases, with 16 bases between. The CDR3 bases are TGTGCCAGCAGTTCAGGTCCGGGGGATTTCATTCAGTACTTC. Translated: CASSSGPGDFIQYF.

This clone occurred once. The gene calls are TRBV3-1 (or the pseudogene TRBV3-2) and TRBJ1-3; no firm D call. The CDR3 is made up of 13 amino acids. Deletions cut 7 bases from V and 4 bases from J, with 11 bases between. CDR1 is LGHDT and CDR2 is YNNKEL in the germline V gene (reference sequence). CDR3 sequence: CASTPGSGNTIYF. CDR3 sequence (DNA): TGTGCCAGCACCCCGGGCTCCGGAAACACCATATATTTT.

The chain couples TRBV28 to TRBJ2-2, with 10 bases aligning to TRBD2. The CDR3 loop spans 13 amino acids. Germline V gene sequence: CDR1 MDHEN, CDR2 SYDVKM. V gave up 6 bases and J gave up 7 bases; unmatched junction bases: 2. CDR3 DNA: TGTGCCAGCAGCCCTAGCGGGAGCGGGGAGCTGTTTTTT. The encoded protein is CASSPSGSGELFF.

This clone has only one observation. The rearrangement uses TRBV6-6 and TRBJ2-5, with TRBD2 matching over 9 bases. V gave up 6 bases and J gave up 1 base; unmatched junction bases: 6. Germline V CDR1 and CDR2: MNHNY, SVGAGI (reference sequence). The CDR3 sequence is 15 residues long. CDR3: CASRDSGSGQETQYF. The CDR3 DNA is TGTGCCAGCAGAGATAGCGGGAGCGGCCAAGAGACCCAGTACTTC.

The chain employs TRBV7-8 and TRBJ2-7; the D gene is possibly TRBD1 (6 bases). Between the trimmed V and J ends, which lost 3 bases and 7 bases, there was a span of 25 bases. Germline CDR1 reads SGHVS; CDR2 reads FQNEAQ. This CDR3 has 17 residues. The CDR3 DNA sequence: TGTGCCAGCAGCTTCGTACTTGGGGGAGAACAGGGCGGTGAGCAGTACTTC. Translating it yields CASSFVLGGEQGGEQYF.

This clone was recorded only once. This chain links TRBV7-8 with TRBJ2-1, with a tentative D call TRBD2 (6 bases). Germline loops: CDR1 SGHVS, CDR2 FQNEAQ. Deletions cut 0 bases from V and 8 bases from J, with 14 bases between. The CDR3 is made up of 15 amino acids. In DNA form, the CDR3 reads TGTGCCAGCAGCTTAGCCGGGACTGCTGGCGATGAGCAGTTCTTC. Protein sequence: CASSLAGTAGDEQFF. Filled out from reference TRBV7-8 and TRBJ2-1, the complete variable domain reads GAGVSQSPRYKVAKRGQDVALRCDPISGHVSLFWYQQALGQGPEFLTYFQNEAQLDKSGLPSDRFFAERPEGSVSTLKIQRTQQEDSAVYLCASSLAGTAGDEQFFGPGTRLTVL.

The V gene is TRBV5-1, the J gene TRBJ2-5; D might be TRBD2 (6 bases). Germline V gives CDR1 SGHRS, CDR2 YFSETQ. Trimming removed 3 bases at V and 1 base at J, with 10 bases between. The CDR3 sequence is 14 residues long. CDR3 region: CASSSGGTQETQYF. Here the CDR3 DNA reads TGCGCCAGCAGCTCTGGCGGGACCCAAGAGACCCAGTACTTC.

This chain connects TRBV4-1 to TRBJ2-1, with 9 bases identical to TRBD2. V gave up 3 bases and J gave up 0 bases; unmatched junction bases: 9. From germline, CDR1 is MGHRA and CDR2 YSYEKL. This CDR3 is built from 18 residues. The CDR3 loop reads CASSQRSSGDPSYNEQFF. The CDR3 bases are TGCGCCAGCAGCCAGAGGTCTAGCGGGGACCCCTCCTACAATGAGCAGTTCTTC.